The clone carrying this T cell receptor beta chain has a handful of counts. Its antigen remains unknown. TCRdb's copy holds only in-frame clones and misses some; the assay was immunoSEQ multiplex PCR. The table has about 25,000 clones, approximately 73% seen once; the top ten hold roughly 9.6%. This CDR3 contains 16 residues. Trimming left V 6 bases short and J 4 bases short, with 21 bases between. From germline, CDR1 is MNHEY and CDR2 SMNVEV (reference sequence). These data belong to a study of vaccination effects on CD4 cells after COVID-19. About the research overall: Expansion of antigen-specific CD4+ T cells with viral peptide pools was carried out by the ViraFEST assay before sequencing. Two doses of either BNT162b2 or mRNA-1273 were given to each participant. Whole-study findings and limits: The study had few convalescent patients and no early post-infection timepoints.

After roughly ten days in culture, the CD4+ T cells were isolated. A half-medium replacement with IL-2 medium was carried out on days 3 and 7. The genes are TRBV27 and TRBJ1-2; tentative D call: TRBD1 (6 bases). The source was CD4+ T cells from PBMCs cultured without peptide, collected before COVID-19 vaccination. The receptor was derived from a human donor who received a COVID-19 vaccine. CDR3 residues: CASSLTRTDSRYGYTF. CDR3 DNA: TGTGCCAGCAGCCTTACCCGGACAGATTCGCGCTATGGCTACACCTTC.